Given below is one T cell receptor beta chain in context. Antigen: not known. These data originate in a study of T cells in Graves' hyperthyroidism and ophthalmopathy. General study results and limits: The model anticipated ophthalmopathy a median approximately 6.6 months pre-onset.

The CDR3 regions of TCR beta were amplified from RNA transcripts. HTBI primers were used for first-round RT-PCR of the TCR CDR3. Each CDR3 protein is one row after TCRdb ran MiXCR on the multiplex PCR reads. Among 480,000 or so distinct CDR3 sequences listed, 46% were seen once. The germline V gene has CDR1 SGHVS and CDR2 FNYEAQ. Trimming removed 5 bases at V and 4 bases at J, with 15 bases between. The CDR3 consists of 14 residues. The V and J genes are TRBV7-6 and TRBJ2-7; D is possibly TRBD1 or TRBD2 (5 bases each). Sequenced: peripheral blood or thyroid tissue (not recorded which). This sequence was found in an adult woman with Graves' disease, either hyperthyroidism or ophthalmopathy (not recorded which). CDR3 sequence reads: CASSRRDEGYEQYF. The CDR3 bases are TGTGCCAGCAGCCGCCGGGACGAAGGGTACGAGCAGTACTTC.